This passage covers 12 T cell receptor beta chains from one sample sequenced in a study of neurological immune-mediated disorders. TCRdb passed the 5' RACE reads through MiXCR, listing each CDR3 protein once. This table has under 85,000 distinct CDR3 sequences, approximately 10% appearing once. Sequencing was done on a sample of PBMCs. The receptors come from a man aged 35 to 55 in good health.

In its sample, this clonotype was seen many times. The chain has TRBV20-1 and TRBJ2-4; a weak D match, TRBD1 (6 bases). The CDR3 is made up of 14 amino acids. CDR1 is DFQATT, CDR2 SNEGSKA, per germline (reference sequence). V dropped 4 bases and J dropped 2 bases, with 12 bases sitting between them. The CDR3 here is CSAKNTGTKNIQYF. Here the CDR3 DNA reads TGCAGTGCTAAAAATACAGGGACCAAAAACATTCAGTACTTC.

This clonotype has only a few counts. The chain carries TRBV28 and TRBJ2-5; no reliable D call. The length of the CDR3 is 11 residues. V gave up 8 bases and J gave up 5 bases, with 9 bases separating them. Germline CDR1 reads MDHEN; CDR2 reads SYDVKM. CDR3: CASLQHETQYF. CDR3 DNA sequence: TGTGCCAGCCTTCAACACGAGACCCAGTACTTC.

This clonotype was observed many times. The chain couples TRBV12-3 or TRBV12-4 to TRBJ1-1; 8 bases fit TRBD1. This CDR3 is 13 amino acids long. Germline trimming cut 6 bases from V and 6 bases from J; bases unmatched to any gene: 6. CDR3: CASSPGQVPEAFF. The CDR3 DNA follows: TGTGCCAGCAGCCCGGGACAGGTGCCTGAAGCTTTCTTT.

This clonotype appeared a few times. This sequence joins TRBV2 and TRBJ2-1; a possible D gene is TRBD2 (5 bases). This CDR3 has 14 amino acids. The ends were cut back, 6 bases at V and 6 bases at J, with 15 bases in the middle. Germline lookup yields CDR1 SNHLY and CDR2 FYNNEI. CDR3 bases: TGTGCCAGCAGCGAGAGGGAGTCCCGCAATGAGCAGTTCTTC. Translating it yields CASSERESRNEQFF.

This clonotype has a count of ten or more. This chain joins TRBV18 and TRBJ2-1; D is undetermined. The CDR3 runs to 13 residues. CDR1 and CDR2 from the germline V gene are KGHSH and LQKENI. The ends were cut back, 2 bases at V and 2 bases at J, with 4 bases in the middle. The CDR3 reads CASSPSPYNEQFF. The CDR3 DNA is TGTGCCAGCTCACCATCCCCCTACAATGAGCAGTTCTTC.

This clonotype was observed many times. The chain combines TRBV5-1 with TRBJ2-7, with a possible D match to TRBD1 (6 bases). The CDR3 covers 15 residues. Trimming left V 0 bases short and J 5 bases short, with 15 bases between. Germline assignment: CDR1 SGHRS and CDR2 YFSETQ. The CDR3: CASSLVTGLLHEQYF. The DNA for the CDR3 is TGCGCCAGCAGCTTGGTAACAGGGCTTTTACACGAGCAGTACTTC.

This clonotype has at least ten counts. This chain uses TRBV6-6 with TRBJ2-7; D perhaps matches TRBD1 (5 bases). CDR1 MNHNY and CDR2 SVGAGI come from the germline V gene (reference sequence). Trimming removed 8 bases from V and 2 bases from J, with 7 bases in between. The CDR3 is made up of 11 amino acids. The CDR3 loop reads CASVGAYEQYF. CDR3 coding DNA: TGTGCCAGCGTAGGGGCCTACGAGCAGTACTTC.

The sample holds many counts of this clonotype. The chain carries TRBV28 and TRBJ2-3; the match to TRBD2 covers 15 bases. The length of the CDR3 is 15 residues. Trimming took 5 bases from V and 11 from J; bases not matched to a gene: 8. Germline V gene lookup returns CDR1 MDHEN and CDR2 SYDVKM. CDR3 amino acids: CASSPSGLAGGMQYF. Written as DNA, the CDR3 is TGTGCCAGCAGTCCTTCGGGACTAGCGGGAGGAATGCAGTATTTT.

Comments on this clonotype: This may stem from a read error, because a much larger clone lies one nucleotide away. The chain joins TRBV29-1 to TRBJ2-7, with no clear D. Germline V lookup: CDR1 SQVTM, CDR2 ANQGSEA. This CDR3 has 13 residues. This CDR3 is CIVVPDTSYEQYF. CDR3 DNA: TGCATCGTTGTCCCCGACACCTCCTACGAGCAGTACTTC.

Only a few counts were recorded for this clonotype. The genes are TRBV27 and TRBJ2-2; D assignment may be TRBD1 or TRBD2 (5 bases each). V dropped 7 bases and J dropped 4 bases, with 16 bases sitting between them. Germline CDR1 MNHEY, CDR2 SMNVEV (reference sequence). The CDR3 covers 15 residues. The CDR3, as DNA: TGTGCCAGCAAAGAGGGGACCTCGGGCACCGGGGAGCTGTTTTTT. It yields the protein CASKEGTSGTGELFF.

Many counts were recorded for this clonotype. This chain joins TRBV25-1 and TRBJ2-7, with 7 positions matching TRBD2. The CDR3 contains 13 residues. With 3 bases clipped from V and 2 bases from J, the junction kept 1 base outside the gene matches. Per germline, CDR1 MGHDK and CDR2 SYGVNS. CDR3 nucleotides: TGTGCCAGCAGTGACAGCGGGACCTACGAGCAGTACTTC. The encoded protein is CASSDSGTYEQYF.

As DNA, the CDR3 is TGTGCCAGCTCACCAAGTACCGGGACGGTGAACACCGGGGAGCTGTTTTTT. It translates to CASSPSTGTVNTGELFF. This chain links TRBV18 with TRBJ2-2; D possibly matches TRBD1 or TRBD2 (5 bases each). Trimming left V 2 bases short and J 1 base short, with 14 bases between. Germline CDR1 KGHSH, CDR2 LQKENI. The length of the CDR3 is 17 residues. Looking up the rest from reference TRBV18 and TRBJ2-2 gives the full variable domain: NAGVMQNPRHLVRRRGQEARLRCSPMKGHSHVYWYRQLPEEGLKFMVYLQKENIIDESGMPKERFSAEFPKEGPSILRIQQVVRGDSAAYFCASSPSTGTVNTGELFFGEGSRLTVL.